This T cell receptor beta chain was observed in a study of T cells in Graves' hyperthyroidism and ophthalmopathy. This clonotype was seen at least ten times. Between the trimmed V and J ends, which lost 0 bases and 5 bases, there was a span of 8 bases. This CDR3 has 13 residues. Germline V gene data show CDR1 as SGHAT and CDR2 as FQDESV (reference sequence). The TCR beta CDR3 regions underwent amplification using RNA transcripts as the source. RT-PCR in the first round (using the HTBI primer set) targeted the TCR CDR3. MiXCR was run by TCRdb on the multiplex PCR reads, yielding one entry per CDR3 protein. The sample shows about 520,000 distinct CDR3 sequences, 24% of them seen only once.

The clonotype was recovered from a young woman with Graves' ophthalmopathy. What was sequenced was blood. The chain combines TRBV11-1 with TRBJ2-7, with D perhaps matching TRBD2 (5 bases). This CDR3 reads CASSLAGNHEQYF. CDR3 bases: TGTGCCAGCAGCTTAGCCGGGAACCACGAGCAGTACTTC.